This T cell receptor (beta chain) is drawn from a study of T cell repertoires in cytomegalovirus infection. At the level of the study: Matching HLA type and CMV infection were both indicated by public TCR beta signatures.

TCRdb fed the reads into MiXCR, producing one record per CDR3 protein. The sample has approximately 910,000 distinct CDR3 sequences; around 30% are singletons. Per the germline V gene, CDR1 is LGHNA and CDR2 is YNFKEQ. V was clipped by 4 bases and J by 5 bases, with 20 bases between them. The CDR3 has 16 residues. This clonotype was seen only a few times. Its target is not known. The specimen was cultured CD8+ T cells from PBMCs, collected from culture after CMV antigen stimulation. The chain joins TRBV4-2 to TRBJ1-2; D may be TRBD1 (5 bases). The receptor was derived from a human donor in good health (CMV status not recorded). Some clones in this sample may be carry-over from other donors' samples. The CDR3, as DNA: TGTGCCAGCAGCCCAGGGTTGGGCACCAGCGGGTATGGCTACACCTTC. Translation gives CASSPGLGTSGYGYTF.